Below, 26 T cell receptor beta chains from the same sample are listed, as sequenced in a study of CD8 T cells in Susac syndrome. Reverse transcription of about 0.5 to 1 ug RNA used random hexamers. MiXCR, applied by TCRdb to the immunoSEQ multiplex PCR reads, yields one record per CDR3 protein. Of around 170,000 distinct CDR3 sequences in the sample, roughly 94% were seen once. Input material: CD8+ T cells from PBMCs. The receptors derive from a human donor with Susac syndrome.

This chain links TRBV20-1 with TRBJ2-7, with a tentative D call TRBD2 (6 bases). This CDR3 has 13 residues. The V gene lost 2 bases and the J gene lost 3 bases, with 11 bases spanning the gap. The germline gives CDR1 DFQATT, CDR2 SNEGSKA (reference sequence). The CDR3 sequence is CSARSGTFYEQYF. The CDR3 DNA sequence: TGCAGTGCTAGATCCGGGACTTTCTACGAGCAGTACTTC.

J is TRBJ2-2 and V is TRBV7-9; a weak D match, TRBD1 (5 bases). Germline V gene lookup returns CDR1 SEHNR and CDR2 FQNEAQ (reference sequence). The CDR3 is 13 amino acids. V was shortened by 4 bases and J by 6 bases, with 9 bases between the two germline ends. This CDR3 reads CASSSGLAGELFF. The DNA for the CDR3 is TGTGCCAGCAGCTCAGGGTTGGCCGGGGAGCTGTTTTTT.

The chain combines TRBV11-2 with TRBJ1-2, with 9 bases lining up with TRBD1. Germline V CDR1 and CDR2: SGHAT, FQNNGV. CDR3 size: 13 residues. The junction had 1 base not matched to a gene; V was cut back by 2 bases and J by 6 bases. CDR3 DNA sequence: TGTGCCAGCAGCTTACGGGACAGGGATGGCTACACCTTC. Translated, it gives CASSLRDRDGYTF.

The rearrangement uses TRBV6-5 and TRBJ2-2; no definite D call. Germline-derived CDR1 and CDR2 are MNHEY and SVGAGI. The CDR3 runs 14 residues. The V end was cut by 3 bases, the J end by 1 base, with 6 bases between. In nucleotides, the CDR3 is TGTGCCAGCAGTTATCACAAGAACACCGGGGAGCTGTTTTTT. This encodes CASSYHKNTGELFF.

The rearrangement joins TRBV5-6 to TRBJ2-2; 11 positions agree with TRBD2. Trimming at V came to 1 base and at J to 4 bases, leaving 3 bases not matched to a gene. The CDR3 is 16 residues long. The germline V gene has CDR1 SGHDT and CDR2 YYEEEE. CDR3 DNA sequence: TGTGCCAGCAGCTTGAGGCTAGCGGGGGGCACCGGGGAGCTGTTTTTT. This sequence encodes CASSLRLAGGTGELFF.

The chain joins TRBV28 to TRBJ1-1; TRBD1 might be the D (5 bases). The CDR3 spans 12 residues. V was pared by 9 bases and J by 1 base, with 9 bases between. The germline V gene encodes CDR1 MDHEN and CDR2 SYDVKM. The CDR3 reads CASGDRNTEAFF. The CDR3 DNA reads TGTGCCAGTGGCGACAGGAACACTGAAGCTTTCTTT.

The genes are TRBV20-1 and TRBJ2-2; 10 bases are shared with TRBD2. Germline V gives CDR1 DFQATT, CDR2 SNEGSKA (reference sequence). The CDR3 spans 14 residues. The CDR3 protein is CRNSGRVHTGELFF. Written as DNA, the CDR3 is TGCAGGAACAGCGGGAGGGTTCACACCGGGGAGCTGTTTTTT.

The chain employs TRBV6-2 or TRBV6-3 and TRBJ2-5, with no clear D. CDR1 MNHEY and CDR2 SVGEGT come from the germline V gene. CDR3 size: 12 residues. The V end lost 2 bases, the J end lost 7 bases, and 8 bases lay between the germline ends. CDR3 loop: CASSYPPRTQYF. The CDR3 bases are TGTGCCAGCAGTTACCCGCCCCGGACCCAGTACTTC.

The rearrangement uses TRBV7-9 and TRBJ2-5; D not certain. The CDR3 length is 13 residues. V lost 4 bases and J lost 3, with 9 bases in between. CDR1 and CDR2 (germline): SEHNR, FQNEAQ (reference sequence). As DNA, the CDR3 is TGTGCCAGCAGCTCCGACATAGAAGAGACCCAGTACTTC. Translated: CASSSDIEETQYF.

The chain has TRBV7-9 and TRBJ2-3; D is unresolved. This CDR3 has 14 amino acids. Germline V gene sequence: CDR1 SEHNR, CDR2 FQNEAQ (reference sequence). Between the trimmed V and J ends, which lost 3 bases and 7 bases, there was a span of 14 bases. CDR3 in amino acids: CASSFEETRYTQYF. The CDR3 coding sequence is TGTGCCAGCAGCTTTGAAGAGACCCGATATACGCAGTATTTT.

The CDR3 nucleotides read TGTGCCAGCAGTACATGGACAGGCGGTGACAATGAGCAGTTCTTC. Translating gives CASSTWTGGDNEQFF. J is TRBJ2-1 and V is TRBV3-1, with 7 nucleotides matching TRBD1. Germline V gene lookup returns CDR1 LGHDT and CDR2 YNNKEL (reference sequence). With 6 bases clipped from V and 5 bases from J, the junction kept 10 bases outside the gene matches. The CDR3 extends over 15 amino acids.

The chain carries TRBV20-1 and TRBJ2-1, with D tentatively TRBD1 or TRBD2 (6 bases each). Looked up from germline, CDR1 is DFQATT and CDR2 is SNEGSKA (reference sequence). The CDR3 extends over 17 amino acids. The germline V and J ends were trimmed by 3 bases and 1 base, with 19 bases remaining between them. The CDR3 sequence is CSARFIGGHSSYNEQFF. The CDR3 nucleotides are TGCAGTGCTAGGTTTATAGGGGGGCACTCATCCTACAATGAGCAGTTCTTC.

The chain combines TRBV27 with TRBJ2-4; TRBD1 agrees at 8 bases. The CDR3 runs 14 residues. In germline, CDR1 is MNHEY, CDR2 SMNVEV (reference sequence). The V gene end was trimmed by 6 bases and the J gene end by 5 bases; junction bases not matched to a gene: 6. The CDR3 loop reads CASRQGAFQNIQYF. CDR3 bases: TGTGCCAGCAGGCAGGGGGCTTTTCAAAACATTCAGTACTTC.

The rearrangement joins TRBV9 to TRBJ2-1; D perhaps matches TRBD2 (5 bases). The CDR3 has 15 amino acids. Trimming pared 3 bases from V and 1 base from J, leaving 11 bases between. Germline V gene sequence: CDR1 SGDLS, CDR2 YYNGEE. The CDR3 coding sequence is TGTGCCAGCAGCGGCAGCGGTGCGTCCTACAATGAGCAGTTCTTC. Residues: CASSGSGASYNEQFF.

The V call is TRBV28, the J call TRBJ1-2, with TRBD1 identical over 7 bases. CDR1 is MDHEN, CDR2 SYDVKM, per germline. The CDR3 sequence is 18 residues long. The junction had 20 bases not matched to a gene; V was cut back by 6 bases and J by 4 bases. CDR3 in amino acids: CASSQVPGQQLSIYGYTF. The CDR3 DNA is TGTGCCAGCAGCCAAGTCCCGGGACAGCAATTGAGTATCTATGGCTACACCTTC.

The chain recombines TRBV19 with TRBJ2-3; D may be TRBD1 (5 bases). Germline-derived CDR1 and CDR2 are LNHDA and SQIVND (reference sequence). Trimming took off 3 bases at V and 0 bases at J, with 10 bases between the two ends. The CDR3 covers 15 residues. The CDR3 protein is CASSILTASTDTQYF. The CDR3 DNA follows: TGTGCCAGTAGTATCCTGACAGCTAGCACAGATACGCAGTATTTT.

This clonotype was seen a single time. V usage is TRBV29-1 and J usage is TRBJ1-1; tentative D call: TRBD1 (6 bases). CDR1 SQVTM and CDR2 ANQGSEA come from the germline V gene. The CDR3 loop spans 13 amino acids. Trimming removed 6 bases at V and 0 bases at J, with 11 bases between. CDR3 region: CSVAGAMNTEAFF. For the CDR3, the DNA is TGCAGCGTGGCAGGGGCAATGAACACTGAAGCTTTCTTT.

This clonotype occurred once. V is TRBV15 and J is TRBJ2-7, with a weak D call TRBD2 (5 bases). CDR3 length: 14 residues. Germline CDR1 reads LNHNV; CDR2 reads YYDKDF (reference sequence). Between the trimmed V and J ends, which lost 2 bases and 3 bases, there was a span of 11 bases. The CDR3 bases are TGTGCCACCAGCAGAACCCGGGGAGACTACGAGCAGTACTTC. As protein: CATSRTRGDYEQYF.

The chain couples TRBV4-1 to TRBJ2-7, with 11 bases that match TRBD1. Trimming at V came to 4 bases and at J to 6 bases, leaving 11 bases not matched to a gene. CDR1 is MGHRA, CDR2 YSYEKL, per germline. The CDR3 has 16 residues. The CDR3 coding sequence is TGCGCCAGCAGCCGAGAACCCGGGACAGGGGGAAGCGAGCAGTACTTC. Amino acid sequence: CASSREPGTGGSEQYF.

This clonotype was seen only a few times. The V and J genes are TRBV7-2 and TRBJ2-5; 10 positions agree with TRBD2. This CDR3 contains 17 residues. The trim removed 1 base at V and 2 bases at J, leaving 7 bases unmatched. Germline V gene data show CDR1 as SGHTA and CDR2 as FQGNSA. The CDR3 sequence is CASSLVPSGRGQETQYF. For the CDR3, the DNA is TGTGCCAGCAGCTTAGTTCCGAGCGGGAGGGGACAAGAGACCCAGTACTTC.

The chain carries TRBV30 and TRBJ2-7; a possible D gene is TRBD2 (6 bases). The V and J ends lost 4 bases and 2 bases respectively, with 9 bases between them. This CDR3 contains 12 residues. The germline V gene encodes CDR1 GTSNPN and CDR2 SVGIG (reference sequence). The CDR3 region is CAWMRTTYEQYF. The CDR3 DNA is TGTGCCTGGATGAGGACTACCTACGAGCAGTACTTC.

The J gene is TRBJ2-1, the V gene TRBV18; 10 nucleotides agree with TRBD1. Per germline, CDR1 KGHSH and CDR2 LQKENI. The junction had 8 bases not matched to a gene; V was cut back by 3 bases and J by 9 bases. The CDR3 sequence is 15 residues long. In DNA form, the CDR3 reads TGTGCCAGCTCACCCGGGACAGGGGACGCCACTGAGCAGTTCTTC. This codes for CASSPGTGDATEQFF.

The CDR3 region has the DNA TGTGCCAGCAGCTCCTTATCCTTGACAGCTAACTATGGCTACACCTTC. This gives the protein CASSSLSLTANYGYTF. The rearrangement joins TRBV7-9 to TRBJ1-2; weak D call: TRBD1 (5 bases). V dropped 4 bases and J dropped 0 bases, with 15 bases sitting between them. CDR3 size: 16 residues. Germline V gene data show CDR1 as SEHNR and CDR2 as FQNEAQ (reference sequence).

This chain connects TRBV15 to TRBJ2-7; D is uncertain. The V end lost 0 bases, the J end lost 1 base, and 13 bases lay between the germline ends. This CDR3 comprises 16 residues. Germline V gives CDR1 LNHNV, CDR2 YYDKDF (reference sequence). CDR3 sequence: CATSRDGRAPSYEQYF. The CDR3 region has the DNA TGTGCCACCAGCAGAGATGGCCGGGCACCTTCCTACGAGCAGTACTTC.

The rearrangement links TRBV24-1 to TRBJ2-3, with 7 bases aligning to TRBD2. With 2 bases clipped from V and 1 base from J, the junction kept 8 bases outside the gene matches. The CDR3 covers 17 residues. Per the germline V gene, CDR1 is KGHDR and CDR2 is SFDVKD. For the CDR3, the DNA is TGTGCCACCAGTGATTCCCCTGGGGCGGGGGGCACAGATACGCAGTATTTT. Amino acids: CATSDSPGAGGTDTQYF.

The chain employs TRBV4-1 and TRBJ2-3; no reliable D call. Germline V gene data show CDR1 as MGHRA and CDR2 as YSYEKL. The V end lost 2 bases, the J end lost 5 bases, and 11 bases lay between the germline ends. This CDR3 region has 14 residues. The CDR3 is CASSQSVIEDTQYF. CDR3 DNA sequence: TGCGCCAGCAGCCAAAGCGTTATTGAAGATACGCAGTATTTT.